Below, 32 T cell receptor beta chains from the same sample are listed, as sequenced in a study of blood T cell repertoires in COVID-19. Repertoires were generated with immunoSEQ multiplex PCR, while TCRdb's copy carries only in-frame clones and drops some. The table has more than 250,000 clones, about nine tenths seen once. Sequenced: peripheral blood. These receptors were taken from a man aged 45 to 65 with active or convalescent COVID-19.

The chain uses TRBV5-4 and TRBJ1-2; weak D call: TRBD1 (5 bases). Looked up from germline, CDR1 is SGHNT and CDR2 is YYREEE (reference sequence). The V end was cut by 0 bases, the J end by 4 bases, with 10 bases between. The CDR3 is 14 residues long. In DNA, the CDR3 is TGTGCCAGCAGCTTGGGTGGGGGGTCCTATGGCTACACCTTC. Protein product: CASSLGGGSYGYTF.

The V call is TRBV6-5, the J call TRBJ1-2, with 10 bases that match TRBD1. V lost 7 bases to trimming and J lost 5 bases; unmatched junction nucleotides: 4. This CDR3 has 13 amino acids. From germline, CDR1 is MNHEY and CDR2 SVGAGI. The CDR3 nucleotides are TGTGCCAGCAAGACAGGGGGCGCATATGGCTACACCTTC. Translation: CASKTGGAYGYTF.

The CDR3 region is CASSLRAGGPLPYNEQFF. The CDR3 nucleotides are TGTGCCAGCAGTTTAAGAGCGGGGGGCCCACTACCCTACAATGAGCAGTTCTTC. This rearrangement joins TRBV27 to TRBJ2-1; 9 bases are a match to TRBD2. Trimming took 2 bases from V and 2 from J; bases not matched to a gene: 10. This CDR3 has 18 amino acids. CDR1 and CDR2 (germline): MNHEY, SMNVEV (reference sequence).

V is TRBV5-6 and J is TRBJ2-1, with 8 bases lining up with TRBD1. Germline CDR1 is SGHDT and CDR2 is YYEEEE. V was clipped by 6 bases and J by 8 bases; unmatched bases: 10. The CDR3 is 14 amino acids. Here the CDR3 DNA reads TGTGCCAGCATCCCTGGGACAGGTCCTCATGAGCAGTTCTTC. It is translated as CASIPGTGPHEQFF.

The chain uses TRBV2 and TRBJ1-3; 8 bases line up with TRBD1. The CDR3 spans 14 residues. V was clipped by 4 bases and J by 4 bases; unmatched bases: 3. Germline loops: CDR1 SNHLY, CDR2 FYNNEI. The CDR3: CASSGGTGGNTIYF. The CDR3 DNA reads TGTGCCAGCAGTGGGGGGACAGGAGGAAACACCATATATTTT.

This clone appeared a single time. V usage is TRBV2 and J usage is TRBJ2-3, with 14 bases aligning to TRBD2. CDR1 is SNHLY, CDR2 FYNNEI, per germline. With 6 bases clipped from V and 4 bases from J, the junction kept 3 bases outside the gene matches. This CDR3 spans 15 amino acids. CDR3 loop: CASRPGLAGADTQYF. CDR3 sequence (DNA): TGTGCCAGCAGACCGGGACTAGCGGGGGCAGATACGCAGTATTTT. Full variable domain (rest looked up from reference TRBV2 and TRBJ2-3): EPEVTQTPSHQVTQMGQEVILRCVPISNHLYFYWYRQILGQKVEFLVSFYNNEISEKSEIFDDQFSVERPDGSNFTLKIRSTKLEDSAMYFCASRPGLAGADTQYFGPGTRLTVL.

The V gene is TRBV5-6, the J gene TRBJ1-5, with D unresolved. Germline CDR1 and CDR2: SGHDT and YYEEEE. The germline V and J ends were trimmed by 3 bases and 7 bases, with 11 bases remaining between them. This CDR3 region has 13 residues. This chain's CDR3 is CASSSTPLQPQHF. CDR3 bases: TGTGCCAGCAGCTCAACACCTTTACAGCCCCAGCATTTT.

The chain is built from TRBV24-1 and TRBJ2-1; D perhaps matches TRBD1 (5 bases). The CDR3 is 14 amino acids. V dropped 1 base and J dropped 5 bases, with 8 bases sitting between them. CDR1 is KGHDR and CDR2 is SFDVKD in the germline V gene. The CDR3, as DNA: TGTGCCACCAGTGATTTACAGGTTGACAATGAGCAGTTCTTC. Protein sequence: CATSDLQVDNEQFF.

The chain carries TRBV3-1 (or the pseudogene TRBV3-2) and TRBJ2-1; D might be TRBD2 (6 bases). CDR3 size: 15 residues. V dropped 1 base and J dropped 4 bases, with 11 bases sitting between them. From germline, CDR1 is LGHDT and CDR2 YNNKEL (reference sequence). The CDR3 DNA reads TGTGCCAGCAGCCAAGGAGGCGGGGCTTACAATGAGCAGTTCTTC. This codes for CASSQGGGAYNEQFF.

This chain joins TRBV7-2 and TRBJ2-2; tentatively, D is TRBD1 (5 bases). Germline CDR1 reads SGHTA; CDR2 reads FQGNSA. CDR3 size: 15 residues. Between the trimmed V and J ends, which lost 1 base and 5 bases, there was a span of 11 bases. In DNA, the CDR3 is TGTGCCAGCAGCTTAGACAGGCCCGGGACCGGGGAGCTGTTTTTT. Amino acid sequence: CASSLDRPGTGELFF. Together with reference TRBV7-2 and TRBJ2-2, the CDR3 gives the full variable domain: GAGVSQSPSNKVTEKGKDVELRCDPISGHTALYWYRQSLGQGLEFLIYFQGNSAPDKSGLPSDRFSAERTGGSVSTLTIQRTQQEDSAVYLCASSLDRPGTGELFFGEGSRLTVL.

The CDR3 sequence is CASSSSGGTEAFF. CDR3 in DNA: TGTGCCAGCAGTTCTTCAGGGGGCACTGAAGCTTTCTTT. V is TRBV2 and J is TRBJ1-1, with 7 bases identical to TRBD1. The CDR3 spans 13 residues. The germline V gene has CDR1 SNHLY and CDR2 FYNNEI. Germline trimming cut 5 bases from V and 4 bases from J; bases unmatched to any gene: 4.

There are a few counts of this clone. The V gene is TRBV11-2, the J gene TRBJ2-7; TRBD2 might be the D (5 bases). This CDR3 contains 15 residues. Germline V gene sequence: CDR1 SGHAT, CDR2 FQNNGV. V was shortened by 4 bases and J by 0 bases, with 13 bases between the two germline ends. The CDR3 spells CASSSRGTSSYEQYF. The CDR3 DNA follows: TGTGCCAGCAGCTCGCGAGGTACTAGCTCCTACGAGCAGTACTTC.

The J gene is TRBJ1-2, the V gene TRBV24-1, with 8 bases matching TRBD1. This CDR3 comprises 15 residues. With 3 bases clipped from V and 8 bases from J, the junction kept 10 bases outside the gene matches. Germline V gives CDR1 KGHDR, CDR2 SFDVKD. CDR3 sequence reads: CATSDRGQGKEGYTF. CDR3 bases: TGTGCCACCAGTGATAGAGGACAGGGTAAGGAGGGCTACACCTTC.

The chain carries TRBV2 and TRBJ2-1; D is perhaps TRBD2 (6 bases). CDR1 is SNHLY, CDR2 FYNNEI, per germline. The ends were cut back, 5 bases at V and 0 bases at J, with 8 bases in the middle. This CDR3 is 14 amino acids long. CDR3 sequence: CASSLGGSYNEQFF. CDR3 in DNA: TGTGCCAGCAGTTTGGGGGGCTCCTACAATGAGCAGTTCTTC.

The chain employs TRBV28 and TRBJ1-2; TRBD1 might be the D (5 bases). V lost 4 bases to trimming and J lost 4 bases, with 13 bases between them. CDR1 is MDHEN and CDR2 is SYDVKM in the germline V gene. This CDR3 spans 14 amino acids. The CDR3 DNA is TGTGCCAGCAGTTCCCTCCTGACAGTCTATGGCTACACCTTC. Protein sequence: CASSSLLTVYGYTF.

CDR3 in amino acids: CASSLVGGVETQYF. CDR3 in DNA: TGTGCCAGCAGCTTGGTAGGGGGGGTGGAGACCCAGTACTTC. J is TRBJ2-5 and V is TRBV5-5, with D maybe TRBD2 (7 bases). Trimming shortened V by 0 bases and J by 5 bases, and 11 bases separated the two germline ends. This CDR3 comprises 14 residues. Germline V gene sequence: CDR1 SGHKS, CDR2 YYEKEE (reference sequence).

This clone appeared once. The chain combines TRBV28 with TRBJ1-1; D gene uncertain. The germline V gene has CDR1 MDHEN and CDR2 SYDVKM. The V end was cut by 6 bases, the J end by 4 bases, with 18 bases between. The CDR3 covers 15 residues. The CDR3 here is CASSPLKEGSTEAFF. The CDR3 coding sequence is TGTGCCAGCAGCCCCCTAAAGGAGGGCTCCACTGAAGCTTTCTTT.

The rearrangement links TRBV9 to TRBJ2-5; TRBD2 might be the D (6 bases). CDR1 and CDR2 from the germline V gene are SGDLS and YYNGEE. This CDR3 is 16 amino acids long. V was shortened by 3 bases and J by 5 bases, with 20 bases between the two germline ends. This CDR3 reads CASSAAPEGRGETQYF. The CDR3 bases are TGTGCCAGCAGCGCTGCGCCGGAGGGGCGTGGGGAGACCCAGTACTTC. Together with reference TRBV9 and TRBJ2-5, the CDR3 gives the full variable domain: DSGVTQTPKHLITATGQRVTLRCSPRSGDLSVYWYQQSLDQGLQFLIQYYNGEERAKGNILERFSAQQFPDLHSELNLSSLELGDSALYFCASSAAPEGRGETQYFGPGTRLLVL.

V is TRBV4-2 and J is TRBJ2-3; TRBD2 matches at 8 bases. CDR3 length equals 18 residues. The germline V gene encodes CDR1 LGHNA and CDR2 YNFKEQ. V lost 3 bases and J lost 5; bases outside the gene matches: 16. The CDR3, as DNA: TGTGCCAGCAGCCAGGGGGATGAGAGTAGCGGGGCCCTAGATACGCAGTATTTT. This codes for CASSQGDESSGALDTQYF.

This CDR3 reads CASSLGQSDTEAFF. For the CDR3, the DNA is TGTGCCAGCAGCTTGGGACAATCGGACACTGAAGCTTTCTTT. The chain carries TRBV11-3 and TRBJ1-1; possible D gene TRBD1, 6 bases. This CDR3 spans 14 amino acids. The germline CDR1 and CDR2 sequences are SGHNT and YENEEA. V was clipped by 3 bases and J by 3 bases, with 11 bases between them.

In this sample, this clone turned up a few times. The V and J genes are TRBV7-9 and TRBJ2-1; TRBD2 matches at 9 bases. This CDR3 region has 16 residues. In germline, CDR1 is SEHNR, CDR2 FQNEAQ (reference sequence). The junction had 12 bases not matched to a gene; V was cut back by 5 bases and J by 7 bases. DNA of the CDR3: TGTGCCAGCAGCCCCCGTTTTCTTAGCGGGAGTAATGAGCAGTTCTTC. This encodes CASSPRFLSGSNEQFF. Full variable domain (outside the CDR3, taken from reference TRBV7-9 and TRBJ2-1): DTGVSQNPRHKITKRGQNVTFRCDPISEHNRLYWYRQTLGQGPEFLTYFQNEAQLEKSRLLSDRFSAERPKGSFSTLEIQRTEQGDSAMYLCASSPRFLSGSNEQFFGPGTRLTVL.

This chain connects TRBV10-3 to TRBJ2-2, with a possible D match to TRBD2 (5 bases). Germline-derived CDR1 and CDR2 are ENHRY and SYGVKD. The ends were cut back, 6 bases at V and 1 base at J, with 12 bases in the middle. This CDR3 is 15 amino acids long. The CDR3 here is CAIRPSAENTGELFF. CDR3 DNA sequence: TGTGCCATCAGACCGTCAGCGGAGAACACCGGGGAGCTGTTTTTT.

The chain uses TRBV6-5 and TRBJ1-2, with 7 nucleotides matching TRBD1. Trimming removed 2 bases from V and 4 bases from J; junction bases left unmatched: 7. CDR3 length equals 15 residues. The germline gives CDR1 MNHEY, CDR2 SVGAGI. This CDR3 reads CASSYRRQGSYGYTF. The CDR3 bases are TGTGCCAGCAGTTACCGACGACAGGGAAGCTATGGCTACACCTTC.

The chain uses TRBV7-9 and TRBJ2-6; weak D call: TRBD1 (5 bases). The V gene lost 5 bases and the J gene lost 0 bases, with 14 bases spanning the gap. The germline gives CDR1 SEHNR, CDR2 FQNEAQ (reference sequence). The CDR3 is 17 residues long. CDR3 bases: TGTGCCAGCAGCCCCAGGGCCAGGGACTCTGGGGCCAACGTCCTGACTTTC. It specifies CASSPRARDSGANVLTF.

A few counts support this clone. The chain uses TRBV19 and TRBJ2-7; TRBD2 matches 12 bases. Germline loops: CDR1 LNHDA, CDR2 SQIVND (reference sequence). The CDR3 has 16 amino acids. J was trimmed by 3 bases and V by 5 bases; bases with no gene match: 8. The CDR3 sequence: CASSSRLAGEGYEQYF. The CDR3 DNA reads as TGTGCCAGTAGTTCACGACTAGCGGGAGAAGGCTACGAGCAGTACTTC.

The chain has TRBV29-1 and TRBJ2-1; 14 nucleotides align to TRBD2. V lost 8 bases, J lost 4 bases, and 16 bases stayed unmatched. Germline values: CDR1 SQVTM, CDR2 ANQGSEA. The CDR3 is 18 residues long. The CDR3 bases are TGCAGCTCATCGGGACTAGCGGGGGCCCACCTCCCTTACAATGAGCAGTTCTTC. It codes for CSSSGLAGAHLPYNEQFF.

J is TRBJ1-1 and V is TRBV9; possibly TRBD1 for D (6 bases). Germline-derived CDR1 and CDR2 are SGDLS and YYNGEE. V lost 0 bases and J 0 bases, leaving 15 bases between the germline ends. This CDR3 spans 17 amino acids. CDR3 in DNA: TGTGCCAGCAGCGTAGGATATCAACAGGGCTTGAACACTGAAGCTTTCTTT. Amino acid sequence: CASSVGYQQGLNTEAFF.

V and J are TRBV28 and TRBJ2-4, with D maybe TRBD1 (6 bases). This CDR3 is 15 amino acids long. Looked up from germline, CDR1 is MDHEN and CDR2 is SYDVKM. The V end lost 3 bases, the J end lost 0 bases, and 9 bases lay between the germline ends. CDR3 protein: CASSLGDIAKNIQYF. The DNA for the CDR3 is TGTGCCAGCAGTTTGGGGGACATAGCCAAAAACATTCAGTACTTC.

V gene TRBV19 combines with J gene TRBJ1-4; D is unresolved. CDR1 is LNHDA, CDR2 SQIVND, per germline (reference sequence). This CDR3 has 14 residues. Trimming removed 11 bases from V and 8 bases from J, with 21 bases in between. CDR3 DNA: TGTGCCTCCCGTCCCAACACCCGGGAAGAAAAACTGTTTTTT. Protein sequence: CASRPNTREEKLFF.

V is TRBV18 and J is TRBJ1-1; the D gene is possibly TRBD1 (6 bases). The CDR3 totals 15 residues. From germline, CDR1 is KGHSH and CDR2 LQKENI. V was pared by 0 bases and J by 0 bases, with 8 bases between. Here the CDR3 reads CASSPPRGMNTEAFF. In DNA form, the CDR3 reads TGTGCCAGCTCACCACCGAGGGGGATGAACACTGAAGCTTTCTTT.

This clone was counted only a few times. The chain is built from TRBV10-2 and TRBJ2-2; weak D call: TRBD1 (6 bases). The germline CDR1 and CDR2 sequences are WSHSY and SAAADI. V lost 6 bases and J lost 5, with 13 bases in between. The CDR3 consists of 14 residues. The CDR3 nucleotides read TGCGCCAGCAGAGTAGACAGGTCAACCGGGGAGCTGTTTTTT. This translates into CASRVDRSTGELFF.

The rearrangement links TRBV5-1 to TRBJ1-1; D is unresolved. This CDR3 has 14 residues. Trimming cost V 5 bases and J 4 bases, with 15 bases left between them. Per germline, CDR1 SGHRS and CDR2 YFSETQ. The CDR3, as DNA: TGCGCCAGCAGTCTTGCGTCCGAGAGCACTGAAGCTTTCTTT. Its protein is CASSLASESTEAFF.